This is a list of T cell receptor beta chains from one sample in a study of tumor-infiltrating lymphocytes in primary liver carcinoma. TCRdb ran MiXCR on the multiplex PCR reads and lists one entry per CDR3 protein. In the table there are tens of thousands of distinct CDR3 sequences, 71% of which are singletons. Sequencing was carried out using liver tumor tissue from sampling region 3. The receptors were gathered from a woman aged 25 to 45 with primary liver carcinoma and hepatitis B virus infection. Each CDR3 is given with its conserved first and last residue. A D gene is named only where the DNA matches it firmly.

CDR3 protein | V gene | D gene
CASIIEQLNTEAFF | TRBV28 | -
CASSTGTGGYEQYF | TRBV11-1 | TRBD1
CANRQRDSSSETRYF | TRBV4-2 | TRBD1
CASSLSKGGNGVNVLTF | TRBV9 | -
CASCPGIGTPSFF | TRBV6-5 | -
CASGRGGPSYEQYF | TRBV11-2 | -
CAGSTSLAGGYNDQFF | TRBV11-2 | TRBD2
CSVLGRPYGYTF | TRBV29-1 | -
CSVGDRGHDGYTF | TRBV29-1 | TRBD1
CTSSLVGDTNTGELSF | TRBV11-1 | -